The present entry profiles one T cell receptor beta chain with its context. The data were obtained in a study of cytomegalovirus exposure and HLA in healthy donors. The V segment lost 3 bases and the J segment 3 bases; nucleotides outside the gene matches: 2. The V gene's germline CDR1 is LNHDA and CDR2 SQIVND (reference sequence). The CDR3 spans 15 residues. The PCR employed 60 Vbeta primers together with 13 Jbeta primers. Generated by immunoSEQ multiplex PCR, the TCRdb table keeps only in-frame clones and is missing some. Here the sample spans 150,000 to 200,000 clones, about 86% being singletons. The chain has TRBV19 and TRBJ1-1; 12 nucleotides agree with TRBD1. The receptor was isolated from a woman aged 18 to 35 in good health and CMV-seronegative. The sample consisted of PBMCs. DNA for the CDR3: TGTGCCAGTAGTATCGGGACAGGGGGCGACACTGAAGCTTTCTTT. This codes for CASSIGTGGDTEAFF.